This TCR beta chain was captured in a study of beta chain features in type 1 diabetes (dated by TCRdb to the late 2010s). About the investigation overall: Mean age, gender distribution, total cell number and subset yield did not differ between patients and healthy donors. Regulatory and stem cell-like memory subsets were obtained from only 8 patients and roughly eight healthy donors, while naive and central memory subsets were obtained from all 30 or so donors. Across all samples, fewer than 110,000,000 sorted cells were examined, and cell number per subset correlated strongly with RNA yield. The study compared TCRB repertoires of sorted circulating CD4+ T cell subsets between recently diagnosed type 1 diabetes patients and matched healthy donors.

The High Capacity cDNA Reverse Transcription Kit was used to reverse transcribe all of the isolated RNA, meaning that expressed TCRB transcripts were what got sequenced. Deep immunoSEQ sequencing was performed on naive, central memory and regulatory T cell samples, with an average of approximately 4 million total reads per sample. Sorted cells were lysed in RLT buffer and RNA was extracted with DNase-treated RNeasy Micro or Mini kits, depending on cell number. To prevent cross-contamination, every cell subset was processed on its own, while patient and healthy donor samples were processed together. The immunoSEQ multiplex PCR was used to amplify TCRB sequences from cDNA, yielding 87-bp fragments that span the CDR3 region. The amplicons were sequenced using the Illumina HiSeq platform. The paper's processing steps were these. Synthetic template baselines were used to correct PCR bias computationally, reads within Hamming distance 2 were collapsed, and singletons that could not be merged were discarded. Reads were aligned against IMGT to assign V, D and J genes, CDR3 length and insertions or deletions at six rearrangement sites. Within each subset, clonotype counts were normalized to the number of sorted cells before true diversity and Gini coefficients were calculated with the tcR R package. The overlap coefficient, calculated on TCRB nucleotide sequences, was used to quantify repertoire sharing. Out-of-frame TCRB sequences from naive cells were analyzed to stand in for the pre-selection repertoire. TCRdb limited this immuneACCESS table to in-frame rearrangements with V and J called. A share of clones is missing; checked studies link under half to unresolved V genes, and the rest is unexplained. V, J and clone size are taken as reported in that table, and D and trimming were inferred from the DNA itself. The sample table contains 250,000 to 350,000 clones; only one count was recorded for about 13% of them. The top ten clones comprise 0.015% to 0.02% of the sample.

V loses 5 bases of germline sequence and J loses 4 bases, and the interval between the two ends is 14 bases. The CDR3 contains 14 residues, cysteine and phenylalanine counted. The entry retains the CDR3 DNA only, 42 bases that are in frame from base 1. The germline V gene encodes CDR1 MGHDK and CDR2 SYGVNS. From each donor, a single peripheral blood sample of approximately 0.11 L on average was drawn into heparinised tubes. A BD FACSAria II and a panel including CD45RO, CCR7, CD25, CD127, CD95 and CD27 were used to sort naive, central memory, regulatory and stem cell-like memory CD4+ T cells. A purity above 95% was achieved for all sorted populations. PBMCs were isolated immediately by Lymphoprep density gradient centrifugation and stained directly without culture. Samples were stained and sorted in pairs, with one healthy donor and one patient per experiment, so that batch effects were minimized.

Concerning this clone itself: Its antigen is still unknown. Base qualities are missing; no much larger clone stands one base away.

The full study reports these points: Only small numbers of individuals were included in the HLA sub-analyses, which left unresolved whether HLA type had any influence on TCRB rearrangement. Sequencing cDNA rather than genomic DNA could over-represent highly expressing activated cells, although activation and CD3 levels did not differ between groups. The naive, central memory and regulatory TCRB repertoires appeared to resemble one another more closely among patients than among healthy donors. Fewer insertions and more nucleotide deletions at VDJ recombination sites were observed in patients with type 1 diabetes, implying thymic rearrangement abnormalities. PCR may preferentially amplify shorter templates, but because patient and control samples were amplified and corrected together, any resulting skew would affect both groups equally. In all four CD4+ subsets, TCRB CDR3 length was moderately but significantly shorter in type 1 diabetes patients.

The rearrangement combines TRBV25-1 with TRBJ1-2; matching of 6 bases hints at TRBD1 as the D gene. The receptor was isolated from a man aged 25-45 years with type 1 diabetes. The sequenced sample was naive CD4+ T cells from blood. Explained via the paper, the cell subset or site label denotes: true naive CD4+ T cells. The nucleotide sequence reads as follows: TGTGCCAGCAGTTTGCGACAGGAGGTCTATGGCTACACCTTC. Translated, it gives CASSLRQEVYGYTF.